Shown below are 8 T cell receptor beta chains from a single sample sequenced in a study of blood T cells in healthy people across ages (dated by TCRdb to between 2014 and 2017). The method behind the library was 5' RACE. The sequencing machine was an Illumina HiSeq 2500. The second PCR ran for roughly 6 to 11 cycles and used a J-beta primer mix along with a sample-barcoded 5' primer. In TCRdb, the public reads were trimmed at Q25 with fastp and aligned with MiXCR, with productive beta chains retained. Rows matching on CDR3 protein sequence are summarized as one entry with the most common DNA and genes. The sample table shows approximately 900,000 distinct CDR3 sequences, and under 50% are seen once. The ten largest clonotypes hold 13% of the sample. The sample comprised blood. The receptors originated from a man younger than 45 in good health.

On this clonotype: At one boundary the junction diverges from the germline segment, which might be a read error. The V and J genes are TRBV9 and TRBJ1-2, with a tentative D call TRBD1 (5 bases). This CDR3 has 15 residues. Germline V CDR1 and CDR2: SGDLS, YYNGEE. The CDR3 coding sequence is TGTGCCAGCAGCTCCAACCGACAGAGAGCCCATGGCTACATCTTC. Its protein product is CASSSNRQRAHGYIF.

The V call is TRBV18, the J call TRBJ2-4; D is tentatively TRBD1 or TRBD2 (5 bases each). V lost 3 bases, J lost 13 bases, and 16 bases lay in between. Germline CDR1 and CDR2: KGHSH and LQKENI. There are 13 residues in the CDR3. CDR3 coding DNA: TGTGCCAGCTCACCCTCTGCGTTGGGGGAGCAGTACTTC. Protein product: CASSPSALGEQYF.

V and J are TRBV24-1 and TRBJ2-7; D possibly matches TRBD1 or TRBD2 (5 bases each). Germline V lookup: CDR1 KGHDR, CDR2 SFDVKD. Trimming cost V 3 bases and J 6 bases, with 14 bases left between them. The CDR3 sequence is 14 residues long. The DNA of the CDR3 is TGTGCCACCAGTGATCCGGGACGGACCTCCGAGCAGTACTTC. Residues: CATSDPGRTSEQYF.

The chain employs TRBV24-1 and TRBJ2-6, with D tentatively TRBD1 (6 bases). CDR1 is KGHDR and CDR2 is SFDVKD in the germline V gene. This CDR3 contains 16 residues. Trimming took off 0 bases at V and 1 base at J, with 6 bases between the two ends. DNA for the CDR3: TGTGCCACCAGTGATTTGGACAGGTCTGGGGCCAACGTCCTGACTTTC. As protein: CATSDLDRSGANVLTF.

The rearrangement links TRBV5-5 to TRBJ2-7; possibly TRBD1 for D (5 bases). From germline, CDR1 is SGHKS and CDR2 YYEKEE (reference sequence). The V end was cut by 0 bases, the J end by 2 bases, with 12 bases between. The CDR3 totals 15 residues. The CDR3 sequence: CASSLVPGPTYEQYF. The CDR3 DNA reads TGTGCCAGCAGCTTGGTTCCAGGGCCGACCTACGAGCAGTACTTC.

Only a few counts were recorded for this clonotype. The rearrangement joins TRBV5-1 to TRBJ2-1; 11 positions match TRBD2. From germline, CDR1 is SGHRS and CDR2 YFSETQ. V shed 4 bases and J 8 bases; nucleotides not matched to a gene: 11. This CDR3 contains 16 residues. In DNA form, the CDR3 reads TGCGCCAGCAGCCTAAATGTAGCGGGGGGGCCCCATGAGCAGTTCTTC. Translation gives CASSLNVAGGPHEQFF.

The sample holds a few counts of this clonotype. The CDR3 spells CGTGGAYGYTF. The CDR3 coding sequence is TGCGGTACAGGGGGGGCCTATGGCTACACCTTC. The chain recombines TRBV20-1 with TRBJ1-2; 8 nucleotides align to TRBD1. The germline V gene encodes CDR1 DFQATT and CDR2 SNEGSKA (reference sequence). The CDR3 length is 11 residues.

V is TRBV3-1 and J is TRBJ2-7; D might be TRBD2 (6 bases). Trimming shortened V by 3 bases and J by 2 bases, and 14 bases separated the two germline ends. Germline-derived CDR1 and CDR2 are LGHDT and YNNKEL (reference sequence). There are 15 residues in the CDR3. CDR3 amino acids: CASSQGGLLAYEQYF. The CDR3, as DNA: TGTGCCAGCAGCCAGGGGGGACTTCTGGCCTACGAGCAGTACTTC.